This T cell receptor beta chain is drawn from a study of early T cells in non-severe SARS-CoV-2 infection. Across the study: The chains were unpaired, and the sequenced material was bulk RNA from unsorted whole blood.

This clonotype was detected many times. What it binds is not known. The germline V and J ends were trimmed by 6 bases and 5 bases, with 19 bases remaining between them. Germline V gene sequence: CDR1 SGHTA, CDR2 FQGNSA. The CDR3 loop spans 15 amino acids. Study conclusions and caveats: Anti-spike CD8 responses were favored in VDJdb matching, and private and CD4 specificities were missed.

Unique molecular identifiers (one per individual cDNA molecule) were attached. MiXCR, run by TCRdb on the 5' RACE reads, gives a single entry per CDR3 protein. The sample yields some 50,000 distinct CDR3 sequences, 9.1% seen once. This receptor was obtained from an adult who was a healthcare worker with PCR-confirmed SARS-CoV-2 infection or an uninfected control (not recorded which). The chain employs TRBV7-2 and TRBJ2-5; possible D gene TRBD2, 6 bases. The sample was whole blood. The DNA for the CDR3 is TGTGCCAGCAGTTTGGGTGGGGGGATGGAGGAGACCCAGTACTTC. It codes for CASSLGGGMEETQYF.